This entry lists 30 T cell receptor beta chains sequenced from one sample in a study of OX40 agonist ivuxolimab in advanced cancers. Library prep was done by the immunoSEQ multiplex PCR assay. Here the immuneACCESS table is served through TCRdb, limited to in-frame sequences with V and J called. Missing clones are a known gap in these copies; in checked studies unresolved V genes cover under half, and the rest lacks a known reason. Counted in this sample were approximately 67,000 clones; 85% to 95% of them appeared once. The ten largest clones take up roughly 6% of the sample. Here the sequenced sample was CD4+ or CD8+ T cells sorted from blood, taken in a trial of the OX40 agonist ivuxolimab. These TCRs come from an adult with an advanced solid tumor such as melanoma, head and neck, liver or kidney cancer.

This chain joins TRBV13 and TRBJ2-7; no clear D gene. Germline assignment: CDR1 PRHDT and CDR2 FYEKMQ (reference sequence). This CDR3 has 14 residues. The V and J ends lost 1 base and 2 bases respectively, with 9 bases between them. CDR3 loop: CASSLAGSAYEQYF. As DNA, the CDR3 is TGTGCCAGCAGCTTAGCTGGCAGTGCCTACGAGCAGTACTTC.

V and J are TRBV30 and TRBJ2-5; D gene uncertain. Trimming shortened V by 1 base and J by 5 bases, and 8 bases separated the two germline ends. CDR1 and CDR2 (germline): GTSNPN, SVGIG (reference sequence). The CDR3 contains 12 residues. The CDR3 spells CAWSGANETQYF. The CDR3 region has the DNA TGTGCCTGGAGTGGTGCGAACGAGACCCAGTACTTC.

The CDR3 DNA is TGTGCCACCAGCAAGGACACCCTCTCCTACGAGCAGTACTTC. It is translated as CATSKDTLSYEQYF. The chain employs TRBV15 and TRBJ2-7; weak D call: TRBD1 (5 bases). Trimming stripped 4 bases from V and 0 bases from J, with 10 bases between. Germline CDR1 LNHNV, CDR2 YYDKDF (reference sequence). The CDR3 has 14 residues.

The rearrangement joins TRBV9 to TRBJ2-7; tentatively, D is TRBD2 (6 bases). V shed 0 bases and J shed 4 bases, with 11 bases lying between them. The CDR3 runs 14 residues. Germline V lookup: CDR1 SGDLS, CDR2 YYNGEE. DNA for the CDR3: TGTGCCAGCAGCGTAGCCTGGGGGGAATACGAGCAGTACTTC. Encoded protein: CASSVAWGEYEQYF.

This chain joins TRBV27 and TRBJ2-1, with TRBD1 identical over 8 bases. This CDR3 comprises 15 residues. Germline-derived CDR1 and CDR2 are MNHEY and SMNVEV (reference sequence). The V gene end was trimmed by 4 bases and the J gene end by 3 bases; junction bases not matched to a gene: 5. CDR3: CASSYSGGLYNEQFF. For the CDR3, the DNA is TGTGCCAGCAGTTACTCAGGGGGCCTCTACAATGAGCAGTTCTTC.

This clone was counted a single time. The chain combines TRBV5-1 with TRBJ2-3; D might be TRBD1 (5 bases). The CDR3 sequence is 14 residues long. Per the germline V gene, CDR1 is SGHRS and CDR2 is YFSETQ. Deletions cut 0 bases from V and 9 bases from J, with 14 bases between. The CDR3 DNA is TGCGCCAGCAGCTTGGATAGGGGCGCGTGGACGCAGTATTTT. It is translated as CASSLDRGAWTQYF.

The rearrangement joins TRBV7-9 to TRBJ1-4; D unresolved. Germline CDR1 is SEHNR and CDR2 is FQNEAQ (reference sequence). The CDR3 loop spans 14 amino acids. With 5 bases removed from V and 0 bases from J, the gap between germline ends came to 7 bases. The CDR3 coding sequence is TGTGCCAGCAGCCCATCCGCAACTAATGAAAAACTGTTTTTT. It codes for CASSPSATNEKLFF.

This CDR3 reads CASSQVSLGELFF. The DNA for the CDR3 is TGTGCCAGCAGCCAAGTCTCTCTCGGGGAGCTGTTTTTT. The V and J genes are TRBV14 and TRBJ2-2; D call uncertain. Trimming removed 1 base from V and 7 bases from J, with 7 bases in between. The germline CDR1 and CDR2 sequences are SGHDN and FVKESK. The length of the CDR3 is 13 residues. Variable domain in full (rest from reference TRBV14 and TRBJ2-2): EAGVTQFPSHSVIEKGQTVTLRCDPISGHDNLYWYRRVMGKEIKFLLHFVKESKQDESGMPNNRFLAERTGGTYSTLKVQPAELEDSGVYFCASSQVSLGELFFGEGSRLTVL.

The DNA for the CDR3 is TGTGCCAGCAGCTTGGCCGCAGGACAGGTTACCTACGAGCAGTACTTC. Translated: CASSLAAGQVTYEQYF. V is TRBV5-6 and J is TRBJ2-7; 7 bases match TRBD1. Trimming took 0 bases from V and 2 from J; bases not matched to a gene: 8. The V gene's germline CDR1 is SGHDT and CDR2 YYEEEE. There are 16 residues in the CDR3. Looking up the rest from reference TRBV5-6 and TRBJ2-7 gives the full variable domain: DAGVTQSPTHLIKTRGQQVTLRCSPKSGHDTVSWYQQALGQGPQFIFQYYEEEERQRGNFPDRFSGHQFPNYSSELNVNALLLGDSALYLCASSLAAGQVTYEQYFGPGTRLTVT.

V gene TRBV27 combines with J gene TRBJ1-2; D perhaps matches TRBD1 (6 bases). This CDR3 contains 14 residues. Germline V gene lookup returns CDR1 MNHEY and CDR2 SMNVEV (reference sequence). Trimming stripped 3 bases from V and 4 bases from J, with 12 bases between. The CDR3, as DNA: TGTGCCAGCAGTTTTCGGGGGGCAGGCTATGGCTACACCTTC. Amino acids: CASSFRGAGYGYTF.

This clone was observed once. The rearrangement joins TRBV7-9 to TRBJ2-7, with a tentative D call TRBD2 (5 bases). V lost 5 bases to trimming and J lost 3 bases, with 11 bases between them. The CDR3 contains 13 residues. Germline lookup yields CDR1 SEHNR and CDR2 FQNEAQ (reference sequence). As DNA, the CDR3 is TGTGCCAGCAGCCCCGGGAACCGCTACGAGCAGTACTTC. Its protein product is CASSPGNRYEQYF.

This chain connects TRBV5-1 to TRBJ1-2; 7 bases are a match to TRBD1. V shed 4 bases, J shed 5 bases, and the junction held 8 bases outside the gene matches. Germline V gene data show CDR1 as SGHRS and CDR2 as YFSETQ. CDR3 size: 14 residues. The DNA of the CDR3 is TGCGCCAGCAGCAACCGGGACAGCTTTTATGGCTACACCTTC. It is translated as CASSNRDSFYGYTF. Full variable domain (missing parts from reference TRBV5-1 and TRBJ1-2): KAGVTQTPRYLIKTRGQQVTLSCSPISGHRSVSWYQQTPGQGLQFLFEYFSETQRNKGNFPGRFSGRQFSNSRSEMNVSTLELGDSALYLCASSNRDSFYGYTFGSGTRLTVV.

The chain has TRBV7-8 and TRBJ2-7; TRBD1 is a possible D gene (6 bases). The V gene's germline CDR1 is SGHVS and CDR2 FQNEAQ. V was shortened by 1 base and J by 2 bases, with 9 bases between the two germline ends. This CDR3 comprises 14 residues. CDR3 bases: TGTGCCAGCAGCTTAGAAGGGACAACCTACGAGCAGTACTTC. The encoded protein is CASSLEGTTYEQYF. Based on the CDR3 plus reference TRBV7-8 and TRBJ2-7, the full variable domain is GAGVSQSPRYKVAKRGQDVALRCDPISGHVSLFWYQQALGQGPEFLTYFQNEAQLDKSGLPSDRFFAERPEGSVSTLKIQRTQQEDSAVYLCASSLEGTTYEQYFGPGTRLTVT.

The CDR3 loop reads CASSLGSGRGDFGYTF. DNA of the CDR3: TGTGCCAGCAGCTTAGGTTCGGGCAGGGGGGATTTTGGCTACACCTTC. This sequence joins TRBV7-9 and TRBJ1-2; TRBD1 aligns across 7 bases. This CDR3 spans 16 amino acids. The germline V gene encodes CDR1 SEHNR and CDR2 FQNEAQ (reference sequence). V was pared by 1 base and J by 7 bases, with 12 bases of the junction left unmatched.

This chain connects TRBV7-3 to TRBJ1-2; no reliable D call. The germline gives CDR1 SGHTA, CDR2 FQGTGA. The CDR3 has 13 amino acids. V was pared by 0 bases and J by 6 bases, with 8 bases between. CDR3 region: CASSLTVMDGYTF. The CDR3 DNA is TGTGCCAGCAGCTTAACGGTCATGGATGGCTACACCTTC.

A few counts support this clone. The chain recombines TRBV7-9 with TRBJ2-7; D remains unclear. The CDR3 length is 11 residues. Trimming removed 3 bases at V and 9 bases at J, with 9 bases between. CDR1 and CDR2 from the germline V gene are SEHNR and FQNEAQ (reference sequence). The DNA for the CDR3 is TGTGCCAGCAGCTTGGCTCTCGGGCAGTACTTC. Translation: CASSLALGQYF.

J is TRBJ2-1 and V is TRBV9; TRBD2 agrees at 9 bases. The CDR3 loop spans 14 amino acids. V shed 0 bases and J 6 bases; nucleotides not matched to a gene: 1. Germline assignment: CDR1 SGDLS and CDR2 YYNGEE. The DNA of the CDR3 is TGTGCCAGCAGCGTAGAACTAGCGGGCAATGAGCAGTTCTTC. Translating it yields CASSVELAGNEQFF.

The chain employs TRBV5-4 and TRBJ1-2; no reliable D call. Germline V gives CDR1 SGHNT, CDR2 YYREEE (reference sequence). The CDR3 length is 15 residues. The V and J ends lost 2 bases and 0 bases respectively, with 11 bases between them. CDR3 nucleotide sequence: TGTGCCAGCAGCTTCGAAAACGTGGCTAACTATGGCTACACCTTC. As protein: CASSFENVANYGYTF.

Comments on this clone: Within the sample, other DNA sequences also encode this same CDR3. V usage is TRBV4-3 and J usage is TRBJ2-7; D gene uncertain. The CDR3 has 13 residues. Germline V gene lookup returns CDR1 LGHNA and CDR2 YSLEER. Between the trimmed V and J ends, which lost 0 bases and 2 bases, there was a span of 5 bases. CDR3 region: CASSQDSTYEQYF. The DNA of the CDR3 is TGCGCCAGCAGCCAAGATTCAACCTACGAGCAGTACTTC.

In this sample, this clone turned up once. The rearrangement links TRBV4-3 to TRBJ2-7; D is ambiguous. Deletions cut 1 base from V and 3 bases from J, with 10 bases between. The CDR3 contains 14 residues. From germline, CDR1 is LGHNA and CDR2 YSLEER. In DNA form, the CDR3 reads TGCGCCAGCAGCCAAGTTATACAGTTCTACGAGCAGTACTTC. Amino acid sequence: CASSQVIQFYEQYF.

This rearrangement joins TRBV28 to TRBJ2-1, with D tentatively TRBD1 (6 bases). Germline V gives CDR1 MDHEN, CDR2 SYDVKM. V lost 3 bases and J lost 6, with 15 bases in between. CDR3 length: 15 residues. The CDR3 loop is CASSFTGMRLNEQFF. The CDR3 nucleotides read TGTGCCAGCAGTTTTACAGGGATGAGACTCAATGAGCAGTTCTTC.

The V call is TRBV6-5, the J call TRBJ2-7; the D is unclear. The CDR3 loop spans 14 amino acids. CDR1 is MNHEY, CDR2 SVGAGI, per germline. The germline V and J ends were trimmed by 6 bases and 3 bases, with 15 bases remaining between them. CDR3 nucleotides: TGTGCCAGCAGCAGGACGGAGTACGGCTACGAGCAGTACTTC. Its protein is CASSRTEYGYEQYF.

The chain joins TRBV7-9 to TRBJ2-2; D perhaps matches TRBD2 (6 bases). Per germline, CDR1 SEHNR and CDR2 FQNEAQ (reference sequence). The CDR3 runs 13 residues. Trimming pared 4 bases from V and 6 bases from J, leaving 9 bases between. Written as DNA, the CDR3 is TGTGCCAGCAGCTGGGACTTCGCCGGGGAGCTGTTTTTT. This sequence encodes CASSWDFAGELFF.

The chain joins TRBV7-6 to TRBJ1-1; possible D gene TRBD1, 6 bases. CDR1 is SGHVS and CDR2 is FNYEAQ in the germline V gene. CDR3 length equals 14 residues. V lost 6 bases and J 2 bases, leaving 13 bases between the germline ends. This chain's CDR3 is CASRPGGGNTEAFF. The CDR3 DNA reads as TGTGCCAGCAGGCCGGGGGGGGGCAACACTGAAGCTTTCTTT.

The chain combines TRBV6-5 with TRBJ2-5; D is perhaps TRBD1 (6 bases). Germline assignment: CDR1 MNHEY and CDR2 SVGAGI. This CDR3 has 13 residues. V was trimmed by 5 bases and J by 1 base, leaving 8 bases between them. The CDR3 is CASSRTVQETQYF. The CDR3 DNA reads as TGTGCCAGCAGTCGGACAGTCCAAGAGACCCAGTACTTC.

The V call is TRBV10-3, the J call TRBJ2-7; 8 bases align to TRBD1. This CDR3 spans 14 amino acids. From germline, CDR1 is ENHRY and CDR2 SYGVKD. V dropped 10 bases and J dropped 3; count of bases not matched to a gene: 11. The CDR3 sequence is CATNQDREFYEQYF. The CDR3 DNA follows: TGTGCCACGAACCAGGACAGGGAATTCTACGAGCAGTACTTC.

The gene calls are TRBV7-8 and TRBJ1-1; D remains unclear. The CDR3 has 14 residues. V was pared by 6 bases and J by 3 bases, with 14 bases between. Looked up from germline, CDR1 is SGHVS and CDR2 is FQNEAQ. CDR3 nucleotide sequence: TGTGCCAGCAGTTATTTCGACTCGGACACTGAAGCTTTCTTT. Translation gives CASSYFDSDTEAFF.

The rearrangement uses TRBV4-3 and TRBJ2-3; 7 bases align to TRBD2. V gave up 3 bases and J gave up 2 bases; unmatched junction bases: 2. Germline V gives CDR1 LGHNA, CDR2 YSLEER. CDR3 size: 14 residues. Here the CDR3 DNA reads TGCGCCAGCAGCCAGAGCGGGGTCACAGATACGCAGTATTTT. This codes for CASSQSGVTDTQYF.

The V and J genes are TRBV7-9 and TRBJ2-7; the match to TRBD2 covers 7 bases. The CDR3 runs 19 residues. The germline CDR1 and CDR2 sequences are SEHNR and FQNEAQ (reference sequence). Unmatched junction bases numbered 16, after V lost 0 bases and J lost 2 bases. The CDR3 DNA sequence: TGTGCCAGCAGCTTAGCCGGTGGACTGTCGGCGGGAGCCCCCTACGAGCAGTACTTC. Translation: CASSLAGGLSAGAPYEQYF.

This clone appeared once. The rearrangement joins TRBV28 to TRBJ1-2, with 8 bases matching TRBD1. Germline CDR1 and CDR2: MDHEN and SYDVKM. This CDR3 has 13 amino acids. The V segment lost 2 bases and the J segment 7 bases; nucleotides outside the gene matches: 3. DNA of the CDR3: TGTGCCAGCAGTTTAAGAACAGGGGGTGGCTACACCTTC. Protein product: CASSLRTGGGYTF.